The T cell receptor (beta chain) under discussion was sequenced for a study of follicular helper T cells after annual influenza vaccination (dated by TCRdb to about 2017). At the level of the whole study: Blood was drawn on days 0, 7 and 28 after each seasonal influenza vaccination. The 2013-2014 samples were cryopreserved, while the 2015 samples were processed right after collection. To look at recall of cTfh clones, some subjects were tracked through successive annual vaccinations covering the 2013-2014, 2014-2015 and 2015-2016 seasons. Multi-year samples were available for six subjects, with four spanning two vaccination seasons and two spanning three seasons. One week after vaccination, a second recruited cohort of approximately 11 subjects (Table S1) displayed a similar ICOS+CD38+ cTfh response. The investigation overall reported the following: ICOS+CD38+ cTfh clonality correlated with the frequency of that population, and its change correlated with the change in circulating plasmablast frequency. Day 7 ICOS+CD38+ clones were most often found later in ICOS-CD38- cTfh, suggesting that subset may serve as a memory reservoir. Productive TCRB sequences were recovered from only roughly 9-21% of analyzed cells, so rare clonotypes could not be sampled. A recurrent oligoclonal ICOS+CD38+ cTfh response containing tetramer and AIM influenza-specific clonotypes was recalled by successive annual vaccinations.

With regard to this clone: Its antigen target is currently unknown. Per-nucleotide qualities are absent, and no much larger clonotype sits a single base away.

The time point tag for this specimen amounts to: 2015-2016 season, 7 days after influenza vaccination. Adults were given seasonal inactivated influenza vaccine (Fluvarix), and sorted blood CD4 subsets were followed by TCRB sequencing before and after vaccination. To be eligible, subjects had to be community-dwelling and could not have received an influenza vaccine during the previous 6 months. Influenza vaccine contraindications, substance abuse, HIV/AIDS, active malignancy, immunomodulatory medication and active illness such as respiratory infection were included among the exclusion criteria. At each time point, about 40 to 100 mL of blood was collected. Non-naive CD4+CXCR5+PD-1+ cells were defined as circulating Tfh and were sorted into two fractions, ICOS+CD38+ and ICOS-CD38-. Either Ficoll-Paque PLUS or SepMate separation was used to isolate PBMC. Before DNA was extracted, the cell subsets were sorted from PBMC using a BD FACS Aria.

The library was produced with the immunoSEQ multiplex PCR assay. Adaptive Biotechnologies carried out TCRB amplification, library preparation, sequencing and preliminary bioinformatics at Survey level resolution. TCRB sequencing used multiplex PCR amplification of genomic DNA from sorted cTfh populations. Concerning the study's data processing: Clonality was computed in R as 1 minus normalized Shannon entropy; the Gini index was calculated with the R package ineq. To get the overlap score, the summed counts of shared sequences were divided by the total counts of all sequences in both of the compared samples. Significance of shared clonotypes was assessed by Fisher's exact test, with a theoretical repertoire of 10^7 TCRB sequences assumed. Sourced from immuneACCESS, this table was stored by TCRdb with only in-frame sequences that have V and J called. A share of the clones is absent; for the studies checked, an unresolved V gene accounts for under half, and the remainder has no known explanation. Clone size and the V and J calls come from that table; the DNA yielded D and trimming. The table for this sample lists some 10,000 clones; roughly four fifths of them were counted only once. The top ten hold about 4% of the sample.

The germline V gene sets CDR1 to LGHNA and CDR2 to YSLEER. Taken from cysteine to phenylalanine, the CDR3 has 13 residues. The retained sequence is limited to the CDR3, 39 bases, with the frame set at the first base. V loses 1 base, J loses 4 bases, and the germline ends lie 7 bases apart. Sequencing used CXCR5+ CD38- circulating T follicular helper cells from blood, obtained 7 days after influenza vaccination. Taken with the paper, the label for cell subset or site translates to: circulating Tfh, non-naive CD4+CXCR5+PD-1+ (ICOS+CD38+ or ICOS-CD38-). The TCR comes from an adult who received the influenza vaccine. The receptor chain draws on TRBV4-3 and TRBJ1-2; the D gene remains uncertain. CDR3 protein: CASSQGQTYGYTF. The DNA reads TGCGCCAGCAGCCAAGGGCAGACCTATGGCTACACCTTC.